This TCR beta chain was documented in a study of T cell responses to AZD1222 COVID-19 vaccine. Regarding the study as a whole: Only 5 or 6 people who got AZD1222 tested seropositive at baseline. The span of vaccine-associated CD4 TCRs extended across spike, with dominance at 160-218 and 743-854. White British ancestry dominated among donors, who included more females, and clonal diversity was possibly underestimated.

Profiled with immunoSEQ multiplex PCR; TCRdb holds only in-frame clones, not every one. The sample contains 75,000 to 95,000 clones, around 92% of which appear only once. This CDR3 comprises 15 residues. Looked up from germline, CDR1 is LGHDT and CDR2 is YNNKEL (reference sequence). V lost 2 bases and J lost 4, with 15 bases in between. About this clone: The antigen remains undetermined.

The chain is built from TRBV3-1 (or the pseudogene TRBV3-2) and TRBJ2-7; no clear D. This material consisted of peripheral blood, taken on day 0 of MenACWY control vaccination. The TCR originated in an adult in good health. CDR3 bases: TGTGCCAGCAGCCAACAGCCGGGTGGTTCGTACGAGCAGTACTTC. Protein sequence: CASSQQPGGSYEQYF.